This T cell receptor beta chain came from a study of shared clonotypes between healthy human individuals. General observations from the study: Donor scarcity curtailed the genetic and exposure-history diversity represented herein.

V shed 0 bases, J shed 10 bases, and the junction held 7 bases outside the gene matches. Germline lookup yields CDR1 MNHEY and CDR2 SVGAGI. The CDR3 consists of 15 residues. At deep level, the assay was performed. The table came from immunoSEQ multiplex PCR; TCRdb's copy has only in-frame clones and leaves some out. The profile shows some 470,000 clones, around 78% of them singletons. This clone was seen just once. Its antigen remains unknown. This chain uses TRBV6-5 with TRBJ2-1, with 9 bases fitting TRBD2. The sample was PBMCs. The sequence came from a woman aged 40 to 50 in good health. Some clones in this sample may be carry-over from other donors' samples. The CDR3 DNA follows: TGTGCCAGCAGTTACTCCGGGACTAGCATTCTGGAGCAGTTCTTC. Protein: CASSYSGTSILEQFF.